Following are 3 T cell receptor beta chains from one sample sequenced in a study of control samples from healthy donors and cancer patients. The repertoire was sequenced with immunoSEQ multiplex PCR; TCRdb's copy has only in-frame clones and lacks some. In the table there are tens of thousands of clones, over 90% of which are singletons. The source material was blood. These receptors all come from a woman younger than 45 in good health.

This chain links TRBV19 with TRBJ2-7; no clear D gene. The CDR3 has 13 amino acids. Germline V gene sequence: CDR1 LNHDA, CDR2 SQIVND (reference sequence). Trimming cost V 2 bases and J 6 bases, with 11 bases left between them. The DNA for the CDR3 is TGTGCCAGTAGTATAAGGCTGGCCTCCGAGCAGTACTTC. Residues: CASSIRLASEQYF.

The chain joins TRBV5-5 to TRBJ1-1, with 7 bases fitting TRBD1. V dropped 4 bases and J dropped 4; count of bases not matched to a gene: 10. There are 15 residues in the CDR3. Germline CDR1 is SGHKS and CDR2 is YYEKEE (reference sequence). In DNA, the CDR3 is TGTGCCAGCAGCCCTCGACAGGGTCGAGGCACTGAAGCTTTCTTT. This sequence encodes CASSPRQGRGTEAFF.

The J gene is TRBJ2-1, the V gene TRBV10-2; no reliable D call. CDR1 and CDR2 from the germline V gene are WSHSY and SAAADI. The CDR3 has 15 amino acids. The germline V and J ends were trimmed by 4 bases and 6 bases, with 16 bases remaining between them. CDR3 residues: CASSVISGVPNEQFF. Written as DNA, the CDR3 is TGCGCCAGCAGTGTCATATCTGGGGTCCCCAATGAGCAGTTCTTC.